The present TCR beta chain was sequenced within a study of chemoradiotherapy in HPV16-positive cancers. Study overall: Candidate HPV-specific T-cell clones and common TCR motifs came from functional assays in a couple of HPV16-positive patients. The study, taken as a whole, reports: HPV-specific T cells were functionally defined from only a couple of HPV16-positive patients. During treatment, candidate HPV-specific clones and E7-related motifs expanded in tumor.

Over chemoradiotherapy, repertoires were sampled more than once. Data came from immunoSEQ multiplex PCR; TCRdb stores just in-frame clones and leaves some out. The top ten hold 16% of the sample, which has roughly 7,400 clones, around 72% seen once. To note about this clone: Its antigen is not identified.

Here the sequenced sample was tumor tissue, taken from a patient who underwent chemoradiotherapy. The TCR was taken from a human donor with HPV-associated anogenital cancer.

The CDR3 DNA is TGTGCCAGCCACCCCCGGGGGGTAGGTGGCTACACCTTC. Translating it yields CASHPRGVGGYTF. The rearrangement uses TRBV6-6 and TRBJ1-2, with D perhaps TRBD1 (5 bases). V lost 8 bases to trimming and J lost 7 bases, with 17 bases between them. The length of the CDR3 is 13 residues. Germline V CDR1 and CDR2: MNHNY, SVGAGI (reference sequence).